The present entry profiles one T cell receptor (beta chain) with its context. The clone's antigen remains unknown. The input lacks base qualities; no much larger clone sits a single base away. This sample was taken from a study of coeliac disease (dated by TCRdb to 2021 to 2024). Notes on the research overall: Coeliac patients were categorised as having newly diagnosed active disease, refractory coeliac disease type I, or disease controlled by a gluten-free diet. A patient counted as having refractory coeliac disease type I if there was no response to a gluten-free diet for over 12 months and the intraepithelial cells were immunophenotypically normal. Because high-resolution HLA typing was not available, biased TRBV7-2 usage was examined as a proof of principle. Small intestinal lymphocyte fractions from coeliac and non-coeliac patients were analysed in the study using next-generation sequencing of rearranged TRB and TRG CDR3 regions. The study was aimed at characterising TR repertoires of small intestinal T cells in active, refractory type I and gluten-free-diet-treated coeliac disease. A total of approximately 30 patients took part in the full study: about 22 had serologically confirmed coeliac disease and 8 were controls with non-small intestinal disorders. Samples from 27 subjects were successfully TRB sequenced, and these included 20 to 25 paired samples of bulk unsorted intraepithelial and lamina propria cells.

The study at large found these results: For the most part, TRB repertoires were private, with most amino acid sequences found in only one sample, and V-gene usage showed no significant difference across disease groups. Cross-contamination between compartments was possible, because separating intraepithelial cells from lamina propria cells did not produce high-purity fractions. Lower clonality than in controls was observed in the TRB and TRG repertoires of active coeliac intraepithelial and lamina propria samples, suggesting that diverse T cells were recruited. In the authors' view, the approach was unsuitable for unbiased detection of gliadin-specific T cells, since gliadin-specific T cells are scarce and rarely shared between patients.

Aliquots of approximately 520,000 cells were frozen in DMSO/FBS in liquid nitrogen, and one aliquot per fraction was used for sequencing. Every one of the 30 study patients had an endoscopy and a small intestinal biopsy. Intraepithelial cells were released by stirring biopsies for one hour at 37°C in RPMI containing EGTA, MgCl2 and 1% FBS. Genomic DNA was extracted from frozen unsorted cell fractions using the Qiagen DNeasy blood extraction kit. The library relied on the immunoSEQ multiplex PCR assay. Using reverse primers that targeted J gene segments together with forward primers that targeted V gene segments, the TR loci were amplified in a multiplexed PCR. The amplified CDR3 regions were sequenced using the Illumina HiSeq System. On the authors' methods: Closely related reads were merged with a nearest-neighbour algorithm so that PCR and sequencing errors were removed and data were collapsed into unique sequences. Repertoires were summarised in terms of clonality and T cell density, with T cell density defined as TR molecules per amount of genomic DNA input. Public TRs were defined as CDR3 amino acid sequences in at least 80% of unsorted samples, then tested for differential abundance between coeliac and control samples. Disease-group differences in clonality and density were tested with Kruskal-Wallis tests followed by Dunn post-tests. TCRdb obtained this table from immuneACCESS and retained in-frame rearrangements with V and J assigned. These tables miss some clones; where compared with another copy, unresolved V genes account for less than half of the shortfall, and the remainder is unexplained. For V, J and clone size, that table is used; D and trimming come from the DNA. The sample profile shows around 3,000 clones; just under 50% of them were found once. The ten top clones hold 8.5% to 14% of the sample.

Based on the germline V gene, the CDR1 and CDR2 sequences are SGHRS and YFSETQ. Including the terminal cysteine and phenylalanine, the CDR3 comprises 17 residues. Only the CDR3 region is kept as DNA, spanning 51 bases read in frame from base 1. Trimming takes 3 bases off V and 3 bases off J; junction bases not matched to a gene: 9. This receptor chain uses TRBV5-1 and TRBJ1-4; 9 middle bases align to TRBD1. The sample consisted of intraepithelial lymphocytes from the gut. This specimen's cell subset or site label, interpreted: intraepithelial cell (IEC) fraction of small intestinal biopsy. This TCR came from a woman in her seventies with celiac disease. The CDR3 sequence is CASSSGTGYGANEKLFF. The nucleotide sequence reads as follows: TGCGCCAGCAGCTCCGGGACAGGGTATGGGGCTAATGAAAAACTGTTTTTT.